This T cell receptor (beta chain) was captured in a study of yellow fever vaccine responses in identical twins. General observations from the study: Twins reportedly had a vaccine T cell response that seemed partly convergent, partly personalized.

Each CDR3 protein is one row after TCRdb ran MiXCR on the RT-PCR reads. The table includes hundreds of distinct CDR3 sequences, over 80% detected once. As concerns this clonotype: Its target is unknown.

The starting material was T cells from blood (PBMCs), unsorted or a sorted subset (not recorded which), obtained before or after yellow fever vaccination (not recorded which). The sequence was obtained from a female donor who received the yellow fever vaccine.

CDR3 DNA sequence: TGCGCCAGCAGCCAAGACGCAGGGGCTGGTGGCTACACCTTC. Residues: CASSQDAGAGGYTF. The V call is TRBV4-3, the J call TRBJ1-2; tentatively, D is TRBD1 (6 bases). V lost 0 bases to trimming and J lost 7 bases, with 12 bases between them. Germline CDR1 is LGHNA and CDR2 is YSLEER. The CDR3 is 14 residues long.